This TCR beta chain stems from a study of cytomegalovirus exposure and HLA in healthy donors. Germline CDR1 reads SEHNR; CDR2 reads FQNEAQ (reference sequence). The germline V and J ends were trimmed by 3 bases and 3 bases, with 11 bases remaining between them. This CDR3 comprises 14 residues. Details on this clone: The target antigen is unknown.

Study results and caveats: TRBV6-2, TRBV6-3 and some other V segments were unresolvable in 87-base-pair reads.

13 Jbeta primers and 60 Vbeta primers were used for the PCR. Generated by immunoSEQ multiplex PCR, the TCRdb table keeps only in-frame clones and is missing some. This sample has over 250,000 clones, with more than 55% found just once. The chain links TRBV7-9 to TRBJ1-1, with D tentatively TRBD1 (5 bases). This sequence was found in a female donor in good health and CMV-seronegative. Input material: PBMCs. The CDR3: CASSFSQGDTEAFF. In DNA, the CDR3 is TGTGCCAGCAGCTTTTCTCAGGGTGACACTGAAGCTTTCTTT.